Listed below are T cell receptor beta chains from one sample, sequenced in a study of CD8+CD57+ T cells in acquired aplastic anemia. TCRdb re-analysed the reads in MiXCR, keeping a single row per CDR3 protein. The sample yields approximately 99,000 distinct CDR3 sequences, around 53% seen once. What was sequenced was sorted CD4+, CD8+, or CD8+CD57+ T cells (not recorded which) from PBMCs. The receptors come from a human donor in good health, serving as a control. The CDR3 runs from the conserved cysteine through the conserved F or W. The D gene is left open where the match is weak. Rows give clone size only sometimes, using once, few, many, or a class for an expanded clone.

D	V	size	J	DNA	CDR3
NA	TRBV9	many	TRBJ1-1	TGTGCCAGCAGCGAGAGGGGAATCACTGAAGCTTTCTTT	CASSERGITEAFF
NA	TRBV12-3/TRBV12-4	NA	TRBJ1-2	TGTGCCACCGCGACCGCTCTCTATGGCTACACCTTC	CATATALYGYTF
TRBD1	TRBV7-2	NA	TRBJ1-2	TGTGCCAGCAGCTTAAACAGGGGCATCGATGGCTACACCTTC	CASSLNRGIDGYTF
TRBD2	TRBV7-3	NA	TRBJ2-5	TGTGCCAGCGGTTCTAGCGGGACTTGGGGAGAGACCCAGTACTTC	CASGSSGTWGETQYF
TRBD1	TRBV5-1	many	TRBJ2-3	TGCGCCAGCAGCTCGACAAAAGGGACAGCAGATACGCAGTATTTT	CASSSTKGTADTQYF
TRBD1	TRBV19	NA	TRBJ2-7	TGTGCCAGTAGTCAACAGGGGGCTGCCTACGAGCAGTACTTC	CASSQQGAAYEQYF
TRBD1	TRBV20-1	NA	TRBJ1-2	TGCAGTGCCTCGACAGGGGGGGACTATGGCTACACCTTC	CSASTGGDYGYTF
NA	TRBV19	NA	TRBJ2-7	TGTGCCAGTAGTACCTTACAGGGAGCGCCTACCTACGAGCAGTACTTC	CASSTLQGAPTYEQYF
TRBD1	TRBV20-1	few	TRBJ1-2	TGCAGTGCTAGAGGCCAAGACAGGGGGCATGGCTACACCTTC	CSARGQDRGHGYTF
TRBD1	TRBV3-1	few	TRBJ1-3	TGTGCCAGCAGCCACGACACCGGGACAGGGGGAAACACCATATATTTT	CASSHDTGTGGNTIYF
TRBD1	TRBV10-1	NA	TRBJ1-1	TGCGCCAGCGGGGACAGGGAAATAATGAACACTGAAGCTTTCTTT	CASGDREIMNTEAFF
NA	TRBV9	once	TRBJ1-1	TGTGCCAGCAGCCCAGGGTCGATGAACACTGAAGCTTTCTTT	CASSPGSMNTEAFF
TRBD2	TRBV20-1	NA	TRBJ2-7	TGCAGTGCGAGTGGACTAGCGGGATCCTACGAGCAGTACTTC	CSASGLAGSYEQYF
NA	TRBV20-1	many	TRBJ2-7	TGCAGTGCTAGCGAAATAGAACTGCTCTACGAGCAGTACTTC	CSASEIELLYEQYF
NA	TRBV20-1	once	TRBJ2-7	TGCAGTGCTAGAAGGGCTAGCCTCTCCTACGAGCAGTACTTC	CSARRASLSYEQYF
NA	TRBV30	many	TRBJ1-1	TGTGCCTGGAGTCTACAGGAAAGCGCTGAAGCTTTCTTT	CAWSLQESAEAFF
NA	TRBV29-1	few	TRBJ2-2	TGCAGCGTCGGACAGATCGCGAACACCGGGGAGCTGTTTTTT	CSVGQIANTGELFF
TRBD2	TRBV25-1	NA	TRBJ2-4	TGTGCCAGCAGTGGGGAGGGCGGGGAAAACATTCAGTACTTC	CASSGEGGENIQYF
TRBD1	TRBV5-6	NA	TRBJ2-7	TGTGCCAGCCGCGGGACAGGGGCGAACGAGCAGTACTTC	CASRGTGANEQYF
TRBD2	TRBV15	once	TRBJ2-1	TGTGCCACCAGCGTCAAGCGGGGGGACGGTGAGCAGTTCTTC	CATSVKRGDGEQFF
TRBD1	TRBV12-3/TRBV12-4	NA	TRBJ1-2	TGTGCCAGCAGTTCCGAACTTAGGACAGGGTGGGACGGCTACACCTTC	CASSSELRTGWDGYTF
NA	TRBV4-3	many	TRBJ2-7	TGCGCCAGCAGCCAAGATCTAGGCAGGGACTACGAGCAGTACTTC	CASSQDLGRDYEQYF
NA	TRBV7-2	NA	TRBJ1-2	TGTGCCAGCAGCCCTCCTTTTGGCTATGGCTACACCTTC	CASSPPFGYGYTF
NA	TRBV10-3	NA	TRBJ1-2	TGTGCCAGCAGTGGGGAGGGGACGGGAATCTATGGCTACACCTTC	CASSGEGTGIYGYTF
NA	TRBV29-1	few	TRBJ2-2	TGCAGCGTTGAAGATCGACTCACCGGGGAGCTGTTTTTT	CSVEDRLTGELFF
NA	TRBV10-2	NA	TRBJ1-5	TGCGCCAGCAGGGATGCCGGTAATCAGCCCCAGCATTTT	CASRDAGNQPQHF
NA	TRBV15	NA	TRBJ1-1	TGTGCCACCAGCAGTACCTGGAACACTGAAGCTTTCTTT	CATSSTWNTEAFF
TRBD1	TRBV7-6	few	TRBJ2-7	TGTGCCAGCAGCCCCGGACAGGGGGTGACAACGGAGCAGTACTTC	CASSPGQGVTTEQYF
TRBD1	TRBV27	NA	TRBJ1-1	TGTGCCAGCAGTCCCATGATCGGACAGGGGGCGCCCACTGAAGCTTTCTTT	CASSPMIGQGAPTEAFF
TRBD1	TRBV27	many	TRBJ1-2	TGTGCCAGCAGTCCCCGGGACAGGGTCGGTGGCTACACCTTC	CASSPRDRVGGYTF
TRBD1	TRBV29-1	NA	TRBJ1-2	TGCAGCTCCGGGACAGGAATATATGGCTACACCTTC	CSSGTGIYGYTF
TRBD1	TRBV24-1	once	TRBJ1-1	TGTGCCACCAGGAAGACAGGGAACCTTGAAGCTTTCTTT	CATRKTGNLEAFF
TRBD1	TRBV19	few	TRBJ2-7	TGTGCCAGTAGTGGGACAGGGGGCGTCGAGCAGTACTTC	CASSGTGGVEQYF
NA	TRBV19	NA	TRBJ2-7	TGTGCCAGTAGAACCGAGGCCCACGAGCAGTACTTC	CASRTEAHEQYF
TRBD2	TRBV9	medium-sized	TRBJ2-1	TGTGCCAGCAGCGACGGGACTAGCGAAAACAATGAGCAGTTCTTC	CASSDGTSENNEQFF
NA	TRBV19	NA	TRBJ1-5	TGTGCCAGTAGTATAGAACGACAGACTAATCAGCCCCAGCATTTT	CASSIERQTNQPQHF
TRBD1	TRBV6-1	many	TRBJ2-7	TGTGCCAGCAGTCCTGACAGGGGAGATTACGAGCAGTACTTC	CASSPDRGDYEQYF
NA	TRBV2	NA	TRBJ1-2	TGTGCCAACCAGACAGGTGGCTACACCTTC	CANQTGGYTF
NA	TRBV15	NA	TRBJ2-3	TGTGCCACCAGCAGAGATTATCGTTCAGATACGCAGTATTTT	CATSRDYRSDTQYF
NA	TRBV9	NA	TRBJ1-3	TGTGCCAGCAGCACGTTTCCGGGAAACACCATATATTTT	CASSTFPGNTIYF